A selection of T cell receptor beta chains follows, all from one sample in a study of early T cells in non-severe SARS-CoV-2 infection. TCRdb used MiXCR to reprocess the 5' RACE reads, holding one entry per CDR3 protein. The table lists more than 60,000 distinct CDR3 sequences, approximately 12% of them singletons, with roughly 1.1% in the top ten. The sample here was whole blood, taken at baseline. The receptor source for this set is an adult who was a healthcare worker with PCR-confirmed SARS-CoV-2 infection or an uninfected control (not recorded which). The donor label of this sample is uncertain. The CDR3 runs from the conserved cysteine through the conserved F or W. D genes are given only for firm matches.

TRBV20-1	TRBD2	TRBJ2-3	CSATSGGTTDTQYF
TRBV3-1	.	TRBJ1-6	CASSQQGNSPLHF
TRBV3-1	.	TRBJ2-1	CASSQVGGADHSYNEQFF
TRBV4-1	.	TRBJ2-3	CASSRTGGRPDTQYF
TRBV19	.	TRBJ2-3	CASSMADTQYF
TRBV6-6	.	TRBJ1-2	CASSYQRRSHRSDGYTF
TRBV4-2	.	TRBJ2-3	CASSLSPATSVTDTQYF
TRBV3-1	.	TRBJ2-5	CASTVRGTQETQYF
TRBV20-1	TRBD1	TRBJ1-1	CSAPSGGAMNTEAFF
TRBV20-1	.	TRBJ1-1	CSARRDTEAFF
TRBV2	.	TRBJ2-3	CASSGGFTQYF
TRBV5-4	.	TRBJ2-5	CASSLGLDVTQYF